These 15 T cell receptor beta chains were sequenced from one sample in a study of blood T cell repertoires in COVID-19. Only in-frame clones appear in the TCRdb table, and some are missing; sequencing was by immunoSEQ multiplex PCR. Here the sample spans 470,000 or so clones, around 89% being singletons. Source material: peripheral blood. All receptors derive from a woman aged 25 to 39 with acute or convalescent COVID-19.

The count of this clone is one. The chain employs TRBV27 and TRBJ2-1; D is ambiguous. The ends were cut back, 3 bases at V and 8 bases at J, with 8 bases in the middle. CDR3 length equals 12 residues. CDR1 MNHEY and CDR2 SMNVEV come from the germline V gene (reference sequence). In DNA form, the CDR3 reads TGTGCCAGCAGTTTGTACGGAGATGAGCAGTTCTTC. It codes for CASSLYGDEQFF.

The rearrangement joins TRBV5-5 to TRBJ1-6; the D is unclear. Trimming removed 0 bases from V and 4 bases from J, with 11 bases in between. CDR1 and CDR2 (germline): SGHKS, YYEKEE (reference sequence). The CDR3 spans 16 residues. CDR3 DNA: TGTGCCAGCAGCTTGGAACTGCGAGTGTATAATTCACCCCTCCACTTT. It yields the protein CASSLELRVYNSPLHF. The whole variable domain, filled in from reference TRBV5-5 and TRBJ1-6, reads DAGVTQSPTHLIKTRGQQVTLRCSPISGHKSVSWYQQVLGQGPQFIFQYYEKEERGRGNFPDRFSARQFPNYSSELNVNALLLGDSALYLCASSLELRVYNSPLHFGNGTRLTVT.

The chain couples TRBV13 to TRBJ1-2, with 8 bases identical to TRBD1. V lost 5 bases and J lost 6; bases outside the gene matches: 11. CDR1 is PRHDT, CDR2 FYEKMQ, per germline (reference sequence). There are 15 residues in the CDR3. The DNA for the CDR3 is TGTGCCAGCAGCCCGAACAGGGGGTATATTCATGGCTACACCTTC. Its translation is CASSPNRGYIHGYTF.

The J gene is TRBJ1-5, the V gene TRBV29-1; TRBD1 matches at 7 bases. Germline lookup yields CDR1 SQVTM and CDR2 ANQGSEA. The trim removed 5 bases at V and 7 bases at J, leaving 8 bases unmatched. This CDR3 region has 13 residues. The chain's CDR3 is CSVSQGGGQPQHF. The CDR3 region has the DNA TGCAGCGTTAGTCAAGGGGGCGGGCAGCCCCAGCATTTT.

The rearrangement uses TRBV7-2 and TRBJ2-1, with D possibly matching TRBD2 (5 bases). CDR1 and CDR2 (germline): SGHTA, FQGNSA. V gave up 4 bases and J gave up 6 bases, with 13 bases separating them. The CDR3 length is 14 residues. Written as DNA, the CDR3 is TGTGCCAGCAGCTCCCGGAGGACCTCCAATGAGCAGTTCTTC. Protein product: CASSSRRTSNEQFF. The full variable domain, with the rest looked up from reference TRBV7-2 and TRBJ2-1, is GAGVSQSPSNKVTEKGKDVELRCDPISGHTALYWYRQSLGQGLEFLIYFQGNSAPDKSGLPSDRFSAERTGGSVSTLTIQRTQQEDSAVYLCASSSRRTSNEQFFGPGTRLTVL.

This clone was counted once. CDR3 sequence reads: CASSSGGGVTDTQYF. CDR3 in DNA: TGTGCCAGCAGCTCCGGGGGGGGAGTGACAGATACGCAGTATTTT. This chain links TRBV11-2 with TRBJ2-3; TRBD2 matches at 8 bases. Germline V gene sequence: CDR1 SGHAT, CDR2 FQNNGV. Trimming cost V 4 bases and J 3 bases; bases outside gene matches: 6. This CDR3 has 15 amino acids.

The V call is TRBV7-2, the J call TRBJ1-1, with TRBD1 as a possible D gene (5 bases). Between the trimmed V and J ends, which lost 2 bases and 10 bases, there was a span of 11 bases. The CDR3 spans 12 residues. Per the germline V gene, CDR1 is SGHTA and CDR2 is FQGNSA. The CDR3 sequence: CASSLTRVAAFF. CDR3 sequence (DNA): TGTGCCAGCAGCTTAACCAGGGTCGCAGCTTTCTTT. Full variable domain (missing parts from reference TRBV7-2 and TRBJ1-1): GAGVSQSPSNKVTEKGKDVELRCDPISGHTALYWYRQSLGQGLEFLIYFQGNSAPDKSGLPSDRFSAERTGGSVSTLTIQRTQQEDSAVYLCASSLTRVAAFFGQGTRLTVV.

The V call is TRBV24-1, the J call TRBJ2-7; TRBD1 is a possible D gene (7 bases). The CDR3 runs 15 residues. The V end lost 3 bases, the J end lost 4 bases, and 15 bases lay between the germline ends. Germline V gene lookup returns CDR1 KGHDR and CDR2 SFDVKD. The CDR3 is CATSDRVRGRYEQYF. DNA of the CDR3: TGTGCCACCAGTGATCGGGTCAGGGGGAGGTACGAGCAGTACTTC.

The rearrangement joins TRBV18 to TRBJ2-7, with D perhaps matching TRBD2 (5 bases). CDR1 is KGHSH, CDR2 LQKENI, per germline. This CDR3 is built from 15 residues. Trimming took 2 bases from V and 1 from J, leaving 12 bases between them. The DNA for the CDR3 is TGTGCCAGCTCACCAGGGAGTTCCCGATCCTACGAGCAGTACTTC. This sequence encodes CASSPGSSRSYEQYF.

In its sample, this clone was seen a few times. The chain is built from TRBV27 and TRBJ2-1, with D possibly TRBD2 on 5 matching bases. Deletions cut 2 bases from V and 4 bases from J, with 12 bases between. Looked up from germline, CDR1 is MNHEY and CDR2 is SMNVEV (reference sequence). This CDR3 is built from 15 residues. The CDR3 reads CASSLRRELYNEQFF. CDR3 nucleotides: TGTGCCAGCAGTTTACGAAGGGAGTTGTACAATGAGCAGTTCTTC.

The rearrangement links TRBV9 to TRBJ1-2; D remains ambiguous. The ends were cut back, 0 bases at V and 8 bases at J, with 11 bases in the middle. In germline, CDR1 is SGDLS, CDR2 YYNGEE. This CDR3 is built from 13 residues. The DNA of the CDR3 is TGTGCCAGCAGCGTAGCGGGGTATGAGGGCTACACCTTC. Amino acids: CASSVAGYEGYTF.

J is TRBJ1-2 and V is TRBV5-6; D is possibly TRBD1 (6 bases). CDR1 and CDR2 from the germline V gene are SGHDT and YYEEEE. The CDR3 runs to 14 residues. V lost 0 bases and J lost 7, with 13 bases in between. The CDR3 reads CASSLAGAGGGYTF. Here the CDR3 DNA reads TGTGCCAGCAGCTTGGCAGGGGCTGGAGGTGGCTACACCTTC.

V usage is TRBV28 and J usage is TRBJ1-5, with 7 bases lining up with TRBD1. Trimming took 5 bases from V and 5 from J; bases not matched to a gene: 12. CDR1 is MDHEN and CDR2 is SYDVKM in the germline V gene. CDR3 length equals 16 residues. The CDR3 DNA is TGTGCCAGCAGTCCGAAGACAGGGCGGAAATATCAGCCCCAGCATTTT. Translation gives CASSPKTGRKYQPQHF.

This chain links TRBV5-8 with TRBJ2-1; no firm D call. Germline V gene sequence: CDR1 SGHTS, CDR2 YDEGEE. The CDR3 extends over 13 amino acids. Trimming cost V 4 bases and J 3 bases, with 8 bases left between them. The CDR3 nucleotides are TGTGCCAGCAGCCAAACTCTCTACAATGAGCAGTTCTTC. Amino acid sequence: CASSQTLYNEQFF.

The rearrangement uses TRBV10-3 and TRBJ1-2, with a tentative D call TRBD1 (5 bases). There are 11 residues in the CDR3. In germline, CDR1 is ENHRY, CDR2 SYGVKD. The CDR3 DNA follows: TGTGCTGGCGGGACTTACTATGGCTACACCTTC. Protein sequence: CAGGTYYGYTF.